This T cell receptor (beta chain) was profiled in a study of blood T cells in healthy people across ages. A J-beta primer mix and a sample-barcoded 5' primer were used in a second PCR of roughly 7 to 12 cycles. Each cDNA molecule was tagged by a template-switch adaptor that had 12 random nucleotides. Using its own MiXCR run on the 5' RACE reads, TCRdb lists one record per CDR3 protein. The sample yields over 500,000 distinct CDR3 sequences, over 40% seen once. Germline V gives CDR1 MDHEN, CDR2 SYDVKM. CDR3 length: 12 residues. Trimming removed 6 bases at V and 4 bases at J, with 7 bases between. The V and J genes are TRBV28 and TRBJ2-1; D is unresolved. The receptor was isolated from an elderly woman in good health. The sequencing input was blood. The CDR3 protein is CASSTKYNEQFF. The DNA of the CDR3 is TGTGCCAGCAGCACTAAATACAATGAGCAGTTCTTC.